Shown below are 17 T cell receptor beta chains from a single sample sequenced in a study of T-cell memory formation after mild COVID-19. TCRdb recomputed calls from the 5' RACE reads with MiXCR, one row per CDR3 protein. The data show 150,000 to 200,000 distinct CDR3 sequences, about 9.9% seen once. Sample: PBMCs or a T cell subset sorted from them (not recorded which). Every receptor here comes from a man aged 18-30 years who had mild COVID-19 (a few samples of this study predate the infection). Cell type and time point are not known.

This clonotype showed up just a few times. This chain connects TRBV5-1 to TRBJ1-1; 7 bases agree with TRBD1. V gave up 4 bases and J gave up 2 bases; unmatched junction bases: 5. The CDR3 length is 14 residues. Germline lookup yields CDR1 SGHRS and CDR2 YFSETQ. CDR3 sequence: CASSMTGQNTEAFF. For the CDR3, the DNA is TGCGCCAGCAGCATGACAGGGCAAAACACTGAAGCTTTCTTT. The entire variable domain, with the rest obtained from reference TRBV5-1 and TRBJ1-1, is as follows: KAGVTQTPRYLIKTRGQQVTLSCSPISGHRSVSWYQQTPGQGLQFLFEYFSETQRNKGNFPGRFSGRQFSNSRSEMNVSTLELGDSALYLCASSMTGQNTEAFFGQGTRLTVV.

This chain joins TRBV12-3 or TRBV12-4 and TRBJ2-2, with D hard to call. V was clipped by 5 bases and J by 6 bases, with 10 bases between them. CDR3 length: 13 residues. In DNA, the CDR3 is TGTGCCAGCAGTCCCCAATCGCCCGGGGAGCTGTTTTTT. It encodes CASSPQSPGELFF.

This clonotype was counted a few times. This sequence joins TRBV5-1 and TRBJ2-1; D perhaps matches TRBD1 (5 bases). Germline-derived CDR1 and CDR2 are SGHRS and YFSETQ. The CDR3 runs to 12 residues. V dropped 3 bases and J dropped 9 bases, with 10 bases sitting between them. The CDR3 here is CASSSDKFEQFF. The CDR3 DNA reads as TGCGCCAGCAGCTCGGACAAGTTTGAGCAGTTCTTC.

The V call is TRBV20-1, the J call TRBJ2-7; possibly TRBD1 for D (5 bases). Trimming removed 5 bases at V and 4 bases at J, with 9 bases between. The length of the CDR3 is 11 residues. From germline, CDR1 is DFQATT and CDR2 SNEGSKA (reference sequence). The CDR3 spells CSALAGYEQYF. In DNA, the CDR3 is TGCAGTGCTCTCGCAGGGTACGAGCAGTACTTC.

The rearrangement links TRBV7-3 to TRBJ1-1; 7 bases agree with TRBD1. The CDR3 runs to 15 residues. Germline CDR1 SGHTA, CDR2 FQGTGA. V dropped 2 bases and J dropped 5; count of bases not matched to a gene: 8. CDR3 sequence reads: CASSLRTGRETEAFF. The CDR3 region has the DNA TGTGCCAGCAGCTTACGGACAGGCCGAGAGACTGAAGCTTTCTTT.

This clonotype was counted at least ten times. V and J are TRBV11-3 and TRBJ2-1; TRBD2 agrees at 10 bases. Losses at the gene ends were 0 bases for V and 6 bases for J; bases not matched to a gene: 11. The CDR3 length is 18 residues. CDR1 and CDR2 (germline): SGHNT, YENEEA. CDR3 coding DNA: TGTGCCAGCAGCTTAGATCAGGGAGGGACTAGCGCGGGCAATGAGCAGTTCTTC. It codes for CASSLDQGGTSAGNEQFF.

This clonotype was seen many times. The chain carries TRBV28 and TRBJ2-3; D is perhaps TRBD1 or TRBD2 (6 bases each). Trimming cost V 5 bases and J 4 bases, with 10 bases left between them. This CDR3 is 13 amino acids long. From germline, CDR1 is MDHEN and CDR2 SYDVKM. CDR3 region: CASSEGGPDTQYF. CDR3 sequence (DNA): TGTGCCAGCAGTGAGGGGGGACCAGATACGCAGTATTTT.

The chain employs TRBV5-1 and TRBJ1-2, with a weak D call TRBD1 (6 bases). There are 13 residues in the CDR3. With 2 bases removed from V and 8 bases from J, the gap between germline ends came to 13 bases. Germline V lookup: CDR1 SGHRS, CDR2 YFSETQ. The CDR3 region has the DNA TGCGCCAGCAGCTTTCCCGACAGGCCAGGCTACACCTTC. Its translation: CASSFPDRPGYTF.

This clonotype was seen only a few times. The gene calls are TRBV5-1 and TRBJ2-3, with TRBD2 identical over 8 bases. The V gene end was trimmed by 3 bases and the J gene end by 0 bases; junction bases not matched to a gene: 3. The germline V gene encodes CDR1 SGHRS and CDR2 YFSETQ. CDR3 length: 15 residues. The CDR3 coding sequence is TGCGCCAGCAGCTCAGTAGCGGGGAGCACAGATACGCAGTATTTT. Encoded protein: CASSSVAGSTDTQYF. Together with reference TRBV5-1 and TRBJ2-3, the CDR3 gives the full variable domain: KAGVTQTPRYLIKTRGQQVTLSCSPISGHRSVSWYQQTPGQGLQFLFEYFSETQRNKGNFPGRFSGRQFSNSRSEMNVSTLELGDSALYLCASSSVAGSTDTQYFGPGTRLTVL.

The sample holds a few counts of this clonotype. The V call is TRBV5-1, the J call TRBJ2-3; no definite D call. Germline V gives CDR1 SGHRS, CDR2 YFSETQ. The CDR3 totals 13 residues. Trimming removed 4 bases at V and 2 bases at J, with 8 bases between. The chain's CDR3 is CASSEPTTDTQYF. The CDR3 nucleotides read TGCGCCAGCAGCGAACCCACCACAGATACGCAGTATTTT.

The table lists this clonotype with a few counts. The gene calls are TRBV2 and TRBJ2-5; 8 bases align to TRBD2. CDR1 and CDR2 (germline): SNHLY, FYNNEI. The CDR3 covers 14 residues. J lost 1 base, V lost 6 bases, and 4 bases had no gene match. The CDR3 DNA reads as TGTGCCAGCAGCGTGAGCGGGAGCCAAGAGACCCAGTACTTC. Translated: CASSVSGSQETQYF. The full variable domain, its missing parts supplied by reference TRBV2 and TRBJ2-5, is EPEVTQTPSHQVTQMGQEVILRCVPISNHLYFYWYRQILGQKVEFLVSFYNNEISEKSEIFDDQFSVERPDGSNFTLKIRSTKLEDSAMYFCASSVSGSQETQYFGPGTRLLVL.

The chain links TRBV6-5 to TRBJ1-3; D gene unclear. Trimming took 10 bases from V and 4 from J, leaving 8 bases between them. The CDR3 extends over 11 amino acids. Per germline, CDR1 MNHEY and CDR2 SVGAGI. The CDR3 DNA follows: TGTGCCACGTCACAGGGAAACACCATATATTTT. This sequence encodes CATSQGNTIYF.

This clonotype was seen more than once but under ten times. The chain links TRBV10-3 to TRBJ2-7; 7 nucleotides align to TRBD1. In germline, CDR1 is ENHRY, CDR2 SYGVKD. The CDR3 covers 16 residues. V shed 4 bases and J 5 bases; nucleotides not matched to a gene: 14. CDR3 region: CAISGGTATFENEQYF. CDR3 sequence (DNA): TGTGCCATCAGTGGAGGGACAGCGACGTTCGAAAACGAGCAGTACTTC.

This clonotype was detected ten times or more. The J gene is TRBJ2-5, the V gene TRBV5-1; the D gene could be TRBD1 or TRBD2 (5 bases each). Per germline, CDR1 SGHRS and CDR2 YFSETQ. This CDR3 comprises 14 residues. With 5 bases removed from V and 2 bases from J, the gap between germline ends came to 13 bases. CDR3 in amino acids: CASRSGTVQETQYF. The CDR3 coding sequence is TGCGCCAGCAGGTCGGGGACGGTTCAAGAGACCCAGTACTTC.

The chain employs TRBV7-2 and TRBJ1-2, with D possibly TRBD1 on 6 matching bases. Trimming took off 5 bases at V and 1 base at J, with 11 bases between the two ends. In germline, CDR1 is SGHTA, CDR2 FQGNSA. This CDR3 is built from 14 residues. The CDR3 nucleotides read TGTGCCAGCAGCCGGGGACACCTTAACTATGGCTACACCTTC. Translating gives CASSRGHLNYGYTF. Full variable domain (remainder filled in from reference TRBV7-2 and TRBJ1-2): GAGVSQSPSNKVTEKGKDVELRCDPISGHTALYWYRQSLGQGLEFLIYFQGNSAPDKSGLPSDRFSAERTGGSVSTLTIQRTQQEDSAVYLCASSRGHLNYGYTFGSGTRLTVV.

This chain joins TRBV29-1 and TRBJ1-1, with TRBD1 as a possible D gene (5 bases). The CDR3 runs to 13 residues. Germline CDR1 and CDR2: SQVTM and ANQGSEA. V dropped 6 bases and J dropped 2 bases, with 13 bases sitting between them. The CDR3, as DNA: TGCAGCGTAAGACAGCACACTAACACTGAAGCTTTCTTT. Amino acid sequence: CSVRQHTNTEAFF.

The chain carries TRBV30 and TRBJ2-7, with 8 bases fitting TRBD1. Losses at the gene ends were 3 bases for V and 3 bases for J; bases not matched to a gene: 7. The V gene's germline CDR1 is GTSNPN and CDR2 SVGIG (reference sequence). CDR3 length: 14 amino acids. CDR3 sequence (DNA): TGTGCCTGGAGCTTAGCCGGGACAGGCTACGAGCAGTACTTC. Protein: CAWSLAGTGYEQYF.